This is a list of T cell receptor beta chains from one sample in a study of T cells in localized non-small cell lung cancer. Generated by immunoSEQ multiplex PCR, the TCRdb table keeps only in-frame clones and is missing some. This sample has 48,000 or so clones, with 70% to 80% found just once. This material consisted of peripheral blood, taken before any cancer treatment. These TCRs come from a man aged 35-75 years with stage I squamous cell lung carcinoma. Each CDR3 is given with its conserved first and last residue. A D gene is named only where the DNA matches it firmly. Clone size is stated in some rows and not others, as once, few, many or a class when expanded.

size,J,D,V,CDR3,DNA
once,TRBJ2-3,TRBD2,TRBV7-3,CASSYSGVTDTQYF,TGTGCCAGCAGTTATAGCGGGGTCACAGATACGCAGTATTTT
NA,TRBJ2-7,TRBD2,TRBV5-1,CASSPSGGYEQYF,TGCGCCAGCAGCCCCTCGGGGGGCTACGAGCAGTACTTC
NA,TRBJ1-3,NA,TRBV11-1,CASSSGRQMLSGNTIYF,TGTGCCAGCAGCTCCGGACGGCAAATGCTCTCTGGAAACACCATATATTTT
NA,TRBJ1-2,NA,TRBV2,CASTDTDYGYTF,TGTGCCAGCACGGACACCGACTATGGCTACACCTTC
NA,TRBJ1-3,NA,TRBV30,CAWSVLGTNSGNTIYF,TGTGCCTGGAGTGTCCTCGGGACTAACTCTGGAAACACCATATATTTT
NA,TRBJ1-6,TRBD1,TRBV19,CASSSGTGNNSPLHF,TGTGCCAGTAGTAGCGGGACAGGGAATAATTCACCCCTCCACTTT
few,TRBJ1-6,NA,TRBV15,CATSRDLEVSPLHF,TGTGCCACCAGCAGAGATTTGGAGGTTTCACCCCTCCACTTT
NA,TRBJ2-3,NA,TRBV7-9,CASRRRTETDTQYF,TGTGCCAGCAGACGACGGACAGAGACAGATACGCAGTATTTT
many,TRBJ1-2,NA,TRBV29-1,CSVGSGESGYTF,TGCAGCGTTGGCTCAGGGGAAAGTGGCTACACCTTC
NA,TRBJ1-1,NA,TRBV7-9,CASSLGLEAFF,TGTGCCAGCAGCTTAGGCTTGGAAGCTTTCTTT
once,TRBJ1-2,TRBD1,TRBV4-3,CASNAGTGDNYGYTF,TGCGCCAGCAATGCCGGGACAGGGGACAACTATGGCTACACCTTC
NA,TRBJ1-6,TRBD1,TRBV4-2,CASSQGQGFDSPLHF,TGTGCCAGCAGCCAGGGACAGGGGTTTGATTCACCCCTCCACTTT
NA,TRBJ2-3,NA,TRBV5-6,CASSLRHTSTDTQYF,TGTGCCAGCAGCTTGAGGCATACTAGCACAGATACGCAGTATTTT
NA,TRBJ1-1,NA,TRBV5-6,CASSQGGEGLTEAFF,TGTGCCAGCAGCCAAGGGGGTGAGGGGCTTACTGAAGCTTTCTTT
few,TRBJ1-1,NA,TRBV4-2,CASRLQGDTEAFF,TGTGCCAGCAGGCTACAGGGCGACACTGAAGCTTTCTTT
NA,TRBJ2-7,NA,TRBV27,CASSWYGNEQYF,TGTGCCAGCAGTTGGTACGGGAACGAGCAGTACTTC
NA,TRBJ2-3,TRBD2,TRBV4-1,CASSLLGLAADTQYF,TGCGCCAGCAGCCTCCTAGGACTAGCTGCAGATACGCAGTATTTT
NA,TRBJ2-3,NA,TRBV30,CAWNGGPDTQYF,TGTGCCTGGAATGGGGGGCCAGATACGCAGTATTTT
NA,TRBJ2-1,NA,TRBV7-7,CASSLSRGDEQFF,TGTGCTAGCAGCTTATCACGTGGGGATGAGCAGTTCTTC
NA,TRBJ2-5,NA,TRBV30,CAWGVKETQYF,TGTGCCTGGGGTGTAAAGGAGACCCAGTACTTC
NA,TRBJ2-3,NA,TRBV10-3,CAISGARSTDTQYF,TGTGCCATCAGTGGCGCCCGTAGCACAGATACGCAGTATTTT
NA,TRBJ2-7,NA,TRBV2,CASRDGQPAIEQYF,TGTGCCAGCAGAGATGGACAGCCGGCCATCGAGCAGTACTTC
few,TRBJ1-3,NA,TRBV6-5,CASTPGPGNTIYF,TGTGCCAGCACCCCAGGTCCTGGAAACACCATATATTTT
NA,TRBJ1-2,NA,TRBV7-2,CASSFDSYGYTF,TGTGCCAGCAGCTTTGACAGCTATGGCTACACCTTC
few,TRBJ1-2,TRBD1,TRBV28,CASSLPTGMAYGYTF,TGTGCCAGCAGTTTACCGACAGGGATGGCCTATGGCTACACCTTC
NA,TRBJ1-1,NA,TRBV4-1,CASSATTNTEAFF,TGCGCCAGCAGCGCCACGACGAACACTGAAGCTTTCTTT
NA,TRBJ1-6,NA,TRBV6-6,CASSLSNSPLHF,TGTGCCAGCAGCCTCAGTAATTCACCCCTCCACTTT
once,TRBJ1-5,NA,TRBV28,CASSRNFQPQHF,TGTGCCAGCAGTCGGAATTTTCAGCCCCAGCATTTT